This T cell receptor beta chain is from a study of a mutant IDH1 vaccine in newly diagnosed glioma. Between the trimmed V and J ends, which lost 4 bases and 4 bases, there was a span of 9 bases. In germline, CDR1 is SGDLS, CDR2 YYNGEE. This CDR3 is built from 13 residues. Time point in this sample: week 35, safety follow-up. The content of each vaccine dose was 300 ug of mutant IDH1 20-mer peptide, and topical imiquimod accompanied it. Comment on this clone: No antigen is known for it.

The assay was immunoSEQ multiplex PCR, and TCRdb's table has in-frame clones only and misses some. In the table there are roughly 50,000 clones, roughly 80% of which are singletons. The clonotype originates from a young woman with glioma. The rearrangement links TRBV9 to TRBJ1-3, with TRBD1 as a possible D gene (5 bases). The specimen was PBMCs, collected from a glioma patient whose treatment included an IDH1 peptide vaccine. The CDR3 here is CASSPRGGNTIYF. The CDR3 bases are TGTGCCAGCAGCCCGCGGGGCGGAAACACCATATATTTT.